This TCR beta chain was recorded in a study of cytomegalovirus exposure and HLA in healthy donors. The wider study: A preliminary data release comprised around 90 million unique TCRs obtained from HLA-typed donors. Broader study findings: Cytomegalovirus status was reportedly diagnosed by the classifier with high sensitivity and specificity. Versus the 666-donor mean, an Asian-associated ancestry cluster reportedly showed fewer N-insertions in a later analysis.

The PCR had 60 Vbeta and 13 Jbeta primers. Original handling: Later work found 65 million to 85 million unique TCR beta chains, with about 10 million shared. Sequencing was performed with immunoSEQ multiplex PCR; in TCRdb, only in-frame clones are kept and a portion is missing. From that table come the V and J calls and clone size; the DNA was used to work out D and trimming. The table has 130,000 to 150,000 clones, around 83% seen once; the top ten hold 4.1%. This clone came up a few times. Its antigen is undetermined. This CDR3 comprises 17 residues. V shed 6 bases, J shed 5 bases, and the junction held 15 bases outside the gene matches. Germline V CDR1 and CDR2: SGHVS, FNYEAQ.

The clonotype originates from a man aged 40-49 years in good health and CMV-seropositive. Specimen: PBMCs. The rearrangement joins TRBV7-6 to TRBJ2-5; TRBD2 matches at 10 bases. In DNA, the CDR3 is TGTGCCAGCAGTAAATCGGGCAGCGGGGGGGCATATGAGACCCAGTACTTC. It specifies CASSKSGSGGAYETQYF.